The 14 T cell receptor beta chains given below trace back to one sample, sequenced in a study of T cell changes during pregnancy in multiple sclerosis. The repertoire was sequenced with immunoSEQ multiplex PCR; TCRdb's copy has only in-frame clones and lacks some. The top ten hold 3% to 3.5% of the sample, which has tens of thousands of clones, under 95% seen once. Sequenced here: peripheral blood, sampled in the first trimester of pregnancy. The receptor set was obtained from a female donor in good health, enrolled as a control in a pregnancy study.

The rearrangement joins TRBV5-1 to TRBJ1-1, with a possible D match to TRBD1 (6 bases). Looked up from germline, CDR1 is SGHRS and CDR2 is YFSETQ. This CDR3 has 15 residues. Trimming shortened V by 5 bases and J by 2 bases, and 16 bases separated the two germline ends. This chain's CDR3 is CASRPGHQLNTEAFF. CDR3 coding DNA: TGCGCCAGCAGACCGGGACACCAGTTAAACACTGAAGCTTTCTTT.

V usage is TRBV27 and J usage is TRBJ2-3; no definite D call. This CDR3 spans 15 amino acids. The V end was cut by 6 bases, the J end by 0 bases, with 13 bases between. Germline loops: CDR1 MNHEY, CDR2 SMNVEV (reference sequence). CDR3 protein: CASRPLDLSTDTQYF. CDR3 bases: TGTGCCAGCAGACCCCTAGATTTGAGCACAGATACGCAGTATTTT.

This CDR3 reads CASSVGGHSYEQYF. The CDR3 DNA reads TGTGCCAGCAGCGTGGGGGGGCACTCCTACGAGCAGTACTTC. The chain is built from TRBV5-8 and TRBJ2-7; D is possibly TRBD2 (7 bases). This CDR3 comprises 14 residues. Germline CDR1 is SGHTS and CDR2 is YDEGEE. Trimming left V 4 bases short and J 0 bases short, with 11 bases between.

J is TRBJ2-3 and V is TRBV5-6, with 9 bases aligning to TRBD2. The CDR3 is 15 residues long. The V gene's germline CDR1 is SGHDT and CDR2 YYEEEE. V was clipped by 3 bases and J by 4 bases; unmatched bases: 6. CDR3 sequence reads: CASSWGGGGADTQYF. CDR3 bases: TGTGCCAGCAGCTGGGGCGGGGGGGGAGCAGATACGCAGTATTTT.

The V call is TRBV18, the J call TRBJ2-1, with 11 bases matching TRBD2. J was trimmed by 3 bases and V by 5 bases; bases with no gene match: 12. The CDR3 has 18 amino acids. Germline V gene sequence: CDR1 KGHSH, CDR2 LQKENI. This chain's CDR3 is CASSGLAGGPLFYNEQFF. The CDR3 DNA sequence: TGTGCCAGCTCAGGCCTAGCGGGAGGCCCTCTTTTCTACAATGAGCAGTTCTTC. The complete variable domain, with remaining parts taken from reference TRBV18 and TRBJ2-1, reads NAGVMQNPRHLVRRRGQEARLRCSPMKGHSHVYWYRQLPEEGLKFMVYLQKENIIDESGMPKERFSAEFPKEGPSILRIQQVVRGDSAAYFCASSGLAGGPLFYNEQFFGPGTRLTVL.

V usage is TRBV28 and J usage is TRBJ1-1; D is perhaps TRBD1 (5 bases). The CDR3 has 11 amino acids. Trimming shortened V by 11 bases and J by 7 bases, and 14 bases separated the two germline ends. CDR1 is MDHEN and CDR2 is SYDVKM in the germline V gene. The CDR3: CASEVGGEAFF. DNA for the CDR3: TGTGCCTCTGAGGTGGGGGGTGAAGCTTTCTTT.

CDR3 coding DNA: TGTGCCATCAGTAGGGGACAGCAGAACACTGAAGCTTTCTTT. It encodes CAISRGQQNTEAFF. The rearrangement links TRBV10-3 to TRBJ1-1; 7 bases align to TRBD1. CDR3 size: 14 residues. The germline V gene encodes CDR1 ENHRY and CDR2 SYGVKD. The V segment lost 5 bases and the J segment 1 base; nucleotides outside the gene matches: 4.

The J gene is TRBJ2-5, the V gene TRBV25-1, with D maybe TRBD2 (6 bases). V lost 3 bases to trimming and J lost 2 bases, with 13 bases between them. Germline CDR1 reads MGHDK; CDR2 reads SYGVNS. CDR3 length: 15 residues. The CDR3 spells CASSDFEGGQETQYF. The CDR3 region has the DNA TGTGCCAGCAGTGATTTCGAGGGAGGTCAAGAGACCCAGTACTTC.

In DNA, the CDR3 is TGTGCCAGCAGTTTGGGGCAGGGAGGAGGCTACACCTTC. Its protein is CASSLGQGGGYTF. The chain links TRBV27 to TRBJ1-2, with D possibly TRBD1 on 5 matching bases. CDR3 length: 13 residues. The V end was cut by 3 bases, the J end by 8 bases, with 13 bases between. Germline V lookup: CDR1 MNHEY, CDR2 SMNVEV (reference sequence).

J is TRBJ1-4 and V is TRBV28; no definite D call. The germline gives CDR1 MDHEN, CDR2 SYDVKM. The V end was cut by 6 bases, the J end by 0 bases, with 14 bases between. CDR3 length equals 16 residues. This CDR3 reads CASRLPGVATNEKLFF. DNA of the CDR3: TGTGCCAGCAGGCTCCCGGGAGTTGCAACTAATGAAAAACTGTTTTTT. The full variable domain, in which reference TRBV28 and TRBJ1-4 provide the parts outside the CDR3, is DVKVTQSSRYLVKRTGEKVFLECVQDMDHENMFWYRQDPGLGLRLIYFSYDVKMKEKGDIPEGYSVSREKKERFSLILESASTNQTSMYLCASRLPGVATNEKLFFGSGTQLSVL.

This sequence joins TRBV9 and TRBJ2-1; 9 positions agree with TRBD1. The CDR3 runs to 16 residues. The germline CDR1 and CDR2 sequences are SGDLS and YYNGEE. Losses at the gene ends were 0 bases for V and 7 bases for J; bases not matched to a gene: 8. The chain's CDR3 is CASSVVGTGLRNEQFF. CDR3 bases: TGTGCCAGCAGCGTAGTTGGGACAGGGCTTCGGAATGAGCAGTTCTTC.

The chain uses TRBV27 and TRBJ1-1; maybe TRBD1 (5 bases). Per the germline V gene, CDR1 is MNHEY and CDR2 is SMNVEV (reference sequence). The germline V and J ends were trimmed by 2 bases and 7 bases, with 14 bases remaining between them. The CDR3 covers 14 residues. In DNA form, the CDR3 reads TGTGCCAGCAGTTTAAGGGCAGGGCCCTATGAAGCTTTCTTT. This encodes CASSLRAGPYEAFF.

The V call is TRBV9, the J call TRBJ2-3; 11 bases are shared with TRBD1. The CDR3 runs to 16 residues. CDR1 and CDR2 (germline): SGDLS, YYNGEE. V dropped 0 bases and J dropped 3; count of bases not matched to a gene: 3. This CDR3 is CASSVADRGRTDTQYF. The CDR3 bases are TGTGCCAGCAGCGTAGCGGACAGGGGGCGAACAGATACGCAGTATTTT.

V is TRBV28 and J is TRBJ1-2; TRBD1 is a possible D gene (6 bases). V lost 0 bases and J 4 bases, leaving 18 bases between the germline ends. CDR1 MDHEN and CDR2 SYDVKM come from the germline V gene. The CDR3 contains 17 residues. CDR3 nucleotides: TGTGCCAGCAGTTTATGGGTGACCCTAGAACAGGGCTATGGCTACACCTTC. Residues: CASSLWVTLEQGYGYTF.